Each of the 17 T cell receptor beta chains below was sequenced from the same sample in a study of identical twins. TCRdb re-called the 5' RACE reads through MiXCR, storing one row per CDR3 protein. This table has about 700,000 distinct CDR3 sequences, approximately 6% appearing once. Sequencing input: naive T cells sorted from blood. The receptor source for this set is a man aged 18 to 35 in good health.

This clonotype occurred many times. The chain has TRBV12-3 or TRBV12-4 and TRBJ2-2; D remains unclear. The CDR3 consists of 13 residues. V lost 2 bases and J 5 bases, leaving 6 bases between the germline ends. CDR3: CASSLIGTGELFF. In nucleotides, the CDR3 is TGTGCCAGCAGTTTAATAGGGACCGGGGAGCTGTTTTTT.

This clonotype has ten or more counts. The V gene is TRBV30, the J gene TRBJ2-7; a weak D match, TRBD1 (6 bases). The CDR3 has 13 amino acids. Germline V gives CDR1 GTSNPN, CDR2 SVGIG (reference sequence). V was cut by 2 bases and J by 7 bases, with 15 bases left in between. This chain's CDR3 is CAWSLIQGLEQYF. The CDR3 DNA is TGTGCCTGGAGTCTCATACAGGGTCTGGAGCAGTACTTC.

This clonotype showed up just a few times. This rearrangement joins TRBV12-3 or TRBV12-4 to TRBJ2-5, with D perhaps being TRBD1 or TRBD2 (5 bases each). V lost 5 bases and J 9 bases, leaving 19 bases between the germline ends. The CDR3 is made up of 14 amino acids. This chain's CDR3 is CASSPTGTPAAQYF. The CDR3 region has the DNA TGTGCCAGCAGTCCAACCGGGACCCCGGCCGCCCAGTACTTC.

This clonotype was detected ten times or more. The chain recombines TRBV7-9 with TRBJ1-5, with 8 bases aligning to TRBD1. Trimming took 1 base from V and 7 from J; bases not matched to a gene: 9. The CDR3 covers 16 residues. Germline V gives CDR1 SEHNR, CDR2 FQNEAQ (reference sequence). The CDR3 bases are TGTGCCAGCAGCTTAGTGATGGCAGGGGGCGGCCAGCCCCAGCATTTT. Residues: CASSLVMAGGGQPQHF. Together with reference TRBV7-9 and TRBJ1-5, the CDR3 gives the full variable domain: DTGVSQNPRHKITKRGQNVTFRCDPISEHNRLYWYRQTLGQGPEFLTYFQNEAQLEKSRLLSDRFSAERPKGSFSTLEIQRTEQGDSAMYLCASSLVMAGGGQPQHFGDGTRLSIL.

This clonotype was observed a few times. The V and J genes are TRBV27 and TRBJ2-7; no reliable D call. The CDR3 extends over 18 amino acids. Trimming removed 5 bases from V and 2 bases from J, with 25 bases in between. Germline CDR1 is MNHEY and CDR2 is SMNVEV (reference sequence). CDR3: CASSPSRAPASWTYEQYV. The CDR3, as DNA: TGTGCCAGCAGTCCCAGCCGGGCCCCTGCTTCTTGGACCTACGAGCAGTACGTC.

J is TRBJ2-7 and V is TRBV6-1, with D tentatively TRBD1 (5 bases). Germline assignment: CDR1 MNHNS and CDR2 SASEGT. The CDR3 has 17 residues. V gave up 6 bases and J gave up 2 bases, with 23 bases separating them. The DNA of the CDR3 is TGTGCCAGCAGCCTAACCCCAGGGCCTCACCCCCCCTACGAGCAGTACTTC. It encodes CASSLTPGPHPPYEQYF.

This chain joins TRBV25-1 and TRBJ1-4, with D maybe TRBD1 (6 bases). The CDR3 has 11 amino acids. In germline, CDR1 is MGHDK, CDR2 SYGVNS. Deletions cut 6 bases from V and 10 bases from J, with 9 bases between. The CDR3 protein is CASREGGKLFF. The CDR3 DNA reads TGTGCCAGCAGGGAGGGGGGAAAACTGTTTTTT.

This clonotype was detected only a few times. The chain employs TRBV12-3 or TRBV12-4 and TRBJ2-5, with 10 nucleotides matching TRBD2. This CDR3 comprises 14 residues. V trimming: 5 bases; J trimming: 1 base; junction bases outside the gene matches: 1. This CDR3 reads CASSQREGQETQYF. The CDR3 nucleotides read TGTGCCAGCAGTCAGCGGGAGGGCCAAGAGACCCAGTACTTC.

This clonotype was seen more than once but under ten times. The V call is TRBV12-3 or TRBV12-4, the J call TRBJ1-1; D ambiguous. This CDR3 is built from 15 residues. V dropped 2 bases and J dropped 4 bases, with 14 bases sitting between them. The CDR3 loop is CASSLPSGEATEAFF. CDR3 bases: TGTGCCAGCAGTTTACCATCCGGGGAAGCCACTGAAGCTTTCTTT.

This clonotype was observed at least ten times. V and J are TRBV24-1 and TRBJ2-7; tentatively, D is TRBD2 (5 bases). Trimming took 9 bases from V and 11 from J, leaving 25 bases between them. Germline CDR1 reads KGHDR; CDR2 reads SFDVKD. This CDR3 has 14 residues. The CDR3 protein is CATPSGMPFRVEYV. CDR3 sequence (DNA): TGTGCCACCCCCTCCGGGATGCCATTTCGCGTTGAGTACGTC.

There are a few counts of this clonotype. The V gene is TRBV20-1, the J gene TRBJ2-1; 10 bases are a match to TRBD2. V shed 6 bases and J 4 bases; nucleotides not matched to a gene: 3. The CDR3 covers 13 residues. The germline V gene encodes CDR1 DFQATT and CDR2 SNEGSKA (reference sequence). The CDR3 nucleotides are TGCAGTGCCTTGACTAGCGGGTACAATGAGCAGTTCTTC. It codes for CSALTSGYNEQFF.

The chain employs TRBV6-2 or TRBV6-3 and TRBJ2-2; D ambiguous. CDR3 size: 15 residues. Germline values: CDR1 MNHEY, CDR2 SVGEGT. V was shortened by 5 bases and J by 1 base, with 11 bases between the two germline ends. The CDR3 nucleotides read TGTGCCAGCAGTATCACGGGTCTGAACACCGGGGAGCTGTTTTTT. Protein product: CASSITGLNTGELFF.

This clonotype appeared a few times. This sequence joins TRBV6-2 or TRBV6-3 and TRBJ2-3, with TRBD2 matching over 7 bases. The CDR3 has 13 residues. CDR1 MNHEY and CDR2 SVGEGT come from the germline V gene. Trimming removed 4 bases from V and 7 bases from J; junction bases left unmatched: 5. CDR3 in DNA: TGTGCCAGCAGTTCCCAGCGGGGACATACGCAGTATTTT. Translated: CASSSQRGHTQYF.

Of note for this clonotype: The conserved phenylalanine or tryptophan normally closing the CDR3 is absent here, so this likely arose from a read error. The rearrangement links TRBV27 to TRBJ1-1, with unresolved D. Germline assignment: CDR1 MNHEY and CDR2 SMNVEV (reference sequence). The CDR3 sequence is 16 residues long. V lost 2 bases and J 0 bases, leaving 13 bases between the germline ends. This chain's CDR3 is CASSLGNGYMNTEAFY. For the CDR3, the DNA is TGTGCCAGCAGTTTAGGGAACGGATACATGAACACTGAAGCTTTCTAT.

This clonotype appeared many times. The chain recombines TRBV27 with TRBJ2-7; D call uncertain. The germline V and J ends were trimmed by 2 bases and 2 bases, with 7 bases remaining between them. Germline V CDR1 and CDR2: MNHEY, SMNVEV (reference sequence). There are 13 residues in the CDR3. CDR3 bases: TGTGCCAGCAGTTTAAGCAATACCTACGAGCAGTACTTC. This translates into CASSLSNTYEQYF.

This clonotype was detected many times. Here the CDR3 DNA reads TGTGCCAGCAGCCAAGTTGGTAGCGGGGTTTACAATGAGCAGTTCTTC. This sequence encodes CASSQVGSGVYNEQFF. This chain links TRBV4-2 with TRBJ2-1; 8 nucleotides align to TRBD2. Germline CDR1 and CDR2: LGHNA and YNFKEQ. This CDR3 comprises 16 residues. Unmatched junction bases numbered 6, after V lost 1 base and J lost 4 bases.

The rearrangement joins TRBV20-1 to TRBJ2-2; tentative D call: TRBD2 (6 bases). The V and J ends lost 5 bases and 6 bases respectively, with 13 bases between them. This CDR3 comprises 13 residues. Germline CDR1 reads DFQATT; CDR2 reads SNEGSKA (reference sequence). The CDR3 sequence: CSASQGLSGELFF. The CDR3 DNA reads as TGCAGTGCTTCCCAGGGACTTTCCGGGGAGCTGTTTTTT.